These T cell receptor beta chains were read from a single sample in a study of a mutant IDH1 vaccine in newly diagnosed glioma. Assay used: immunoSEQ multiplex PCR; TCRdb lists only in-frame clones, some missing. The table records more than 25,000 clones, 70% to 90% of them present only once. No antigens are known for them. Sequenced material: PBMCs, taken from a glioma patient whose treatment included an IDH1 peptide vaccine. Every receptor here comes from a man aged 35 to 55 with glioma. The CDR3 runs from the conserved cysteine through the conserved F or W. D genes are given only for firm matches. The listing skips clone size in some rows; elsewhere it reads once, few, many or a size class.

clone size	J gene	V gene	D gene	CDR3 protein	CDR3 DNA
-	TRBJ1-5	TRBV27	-	CASSSRAAQPQHF	TGTGCCAGCAGTTCCAGGGCGGCTCAGCCCCAGCATTTT
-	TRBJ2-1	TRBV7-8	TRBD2	CASSFLGTSGGSRGNEQFF	TGTGCCAGCAGCTTCCTCGGGACTAGCGGGGGATCACGTGGCAATGAGCAGTTCTTC
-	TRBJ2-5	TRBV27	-	CASSLEIGETQYF	TGTGCCAGCAGTTTAGAGATAGGAGAGACCCAGTACTTC
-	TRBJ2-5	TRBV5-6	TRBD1	CASSTDRGPRGQETQYF	TGTGCCAGCAGCACAGACAGGGGGCCCAGAGGCCAAGAGACCCAGTACTTC
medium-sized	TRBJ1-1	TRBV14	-	CASSQDNRIVLADAFF	TGTGCCAGCAGCCAAGATAACAGGATCGTCCTAGCCGACGCTTTCTTT
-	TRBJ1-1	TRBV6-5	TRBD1	CAILVWGRGRPEAFF	TGTGCCATTTTGGTCTGGGGCAGGGGGAGACCTGAAGCTTTCTTT
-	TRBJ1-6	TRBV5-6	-	CASSLTSSYNSPLHF	TGTGCCAGCAGCCTCACGAGCTCCTATAATTCACCCCTCCACTTT
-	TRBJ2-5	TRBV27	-	CASSHRATSRETQYF	TGTGCCAGCAGTCACCGGGCTACGTCGAGAGAGACCCAGTACTTC
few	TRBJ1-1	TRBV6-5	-	CASSRRGNTEAFF	TGTGCCAGCAGTCGCCGGGGAAACACTGAAGCTTTCTTT
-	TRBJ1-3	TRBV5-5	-	CASSSSRSGNTIYF	TGTGCCAGCAGCTCAAGTAGATCTGGAAACACCATATATTTT
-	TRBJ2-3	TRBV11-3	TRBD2	CASSLTSGTDTQYF	TGTGCCAGCAGCTTGACTAGCGGGACAGATACGCAGTATTTT
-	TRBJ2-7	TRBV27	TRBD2	CASSSFLLAAQYEQYF	TGTGCCAGCAGTTCATTCCTACTAGCGGCCCAATACGAGCAGTACTTC
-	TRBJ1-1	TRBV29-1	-	CSVGGVTDGTEAFF	TGCAGCGTTGGAGGGGTGACGGATGGGACTGAAGCTTTCTTT
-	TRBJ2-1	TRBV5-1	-	CASSLPYRDNEQFF	TGCGCCAGCAGCTTACCGTACAGGGACAATGAGCAGTTCTTC
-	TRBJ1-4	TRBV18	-	CASSQPVLTNEKLFF	TGTGCCAGCTCCCAGCCGGTGCTAACTAATGAAAAACTGTTTTTT
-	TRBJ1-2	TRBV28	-	CASSFIPGRGYGYTF	TGTGCCAGCAGTTTTATCCCAGGCCGAGGATATGGCTACACCTTC
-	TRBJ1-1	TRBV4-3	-	CASSQDGQGSNTEAFF	TGCGCCAGCAGCCAAGATGGGCAGGGGTCCAACACTGAAGCTTTCTTT
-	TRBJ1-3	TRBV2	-	CASSGTRTYSGNTIYF	TGTGCCAGCAGCGGGACCAGGACTTACTCTGGAAACACCATATATTTT
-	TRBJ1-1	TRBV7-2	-	CASSFWGNTEAFF	TGTGCCAGCAGCTTTTGGGGGAACACTGAAGCTTTCTTT
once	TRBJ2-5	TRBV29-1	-	CSADIGGPWETQYF	TGCAGCGCCGATATCGGGGGGCCCTGGGAGACCCAGTACTTC
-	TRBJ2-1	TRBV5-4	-	CASFKGDNEQFF	TGTGCCAGTTTTAAGGGGGACAATGAGCAGTTCTTC
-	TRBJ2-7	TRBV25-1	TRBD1	CASSDFHRDSTHEQYF	TGTGCCAGCAGTGATTTCCACAGGGACAGCACACACGAGCAGTACTTC
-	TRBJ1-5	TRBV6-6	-	CASSPRNQPQHF	TGTGCCAGCAGTCCACGGAATCAGCCCCAGCATTTT
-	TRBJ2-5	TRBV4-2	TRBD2	CASSPRYFAGGETQYF	TGTGCCAGCAGCCCAAGATATTTCGCGGGAGGGGAGACCCAGTACTTC
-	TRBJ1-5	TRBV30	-	CAWTPGGGTRNQPQHF	TGTGCCTGGACCCCCGGAGGAGGGACGCGCAATCAGCCCCAGCATTTT
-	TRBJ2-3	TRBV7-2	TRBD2	CASSRRTSGGSDTQYF	TGTGCCAGCAGCCGGAGGACTAGCGGGGGTTCAGATACGCAGTATTTT
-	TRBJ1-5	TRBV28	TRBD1	CASRTGGNQPQHF	TGTGCCAGCAGGACAGGGGGAAATCAGCCCCAGCATTTT
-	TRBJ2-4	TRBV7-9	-	CASSLHAGQKDIQYF	TGTGCCAGCAGCTTACACGCGGGCCAGAAGGACATTCAGTACTTC
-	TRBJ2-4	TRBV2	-	CASSDRDIQYF	TGTGCCAGCAGTGACCGGGACATTCAGTACTTC
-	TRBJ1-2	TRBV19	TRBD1	CASRPRTGVFSYTF	TGTGCCAGTAGACCCCGGACAGGGGTCTTCAGCTACACCTTC
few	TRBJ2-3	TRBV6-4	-	CASSPQGTDTQYF	TGTGCCAGCAGTCCACAGGGAACAGATACGCAGTATTTT
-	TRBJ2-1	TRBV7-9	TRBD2	CASSRIAGGVNEQFF	TGTGCCAGCAGCCGCATAGCGGGGGGGGTCAATGAGCAGTTCTTC
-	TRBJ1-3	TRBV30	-	CAWSLYGGAGINTIYF	TGTGCCTGGAGCCTCTATGGGGGCGCGGGAATTAACACCATATATTTT
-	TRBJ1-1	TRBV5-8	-	CASSLDRTGWRTEAFF	TGTGCCAGCAGCTTGGACAGGACGGGGTGGAGGACTGAAGCTTTCTTT
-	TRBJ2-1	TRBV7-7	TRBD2	CASSPWVSGTYNEQFF	TGTGCCAGCAGCCCATGGGTCAGCGGGACCTACAATGAGCAGTTCTTC
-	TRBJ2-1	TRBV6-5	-	CASSYSDRQFF	TGTGCCAGCAGTTACTCGGACAGGCAGTTCTTC
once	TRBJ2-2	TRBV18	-	CASSQDVGMTGELFF	TGTGCCAGCTCACAGGACGTCGGTATGACCGGGGAGCTGTTTTTT
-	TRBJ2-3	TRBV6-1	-	CASSGSGGGTDTQYF	TGTGCCAGCAGTGGTAGTGGGGGAGGCACAGATACGCAGTATTTT
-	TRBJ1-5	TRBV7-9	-	CASSLESGDNQPQHF	TGTGCCAGCAGCTTAGAGTCTGGAGACAATCAGCCCCAGCATTTT
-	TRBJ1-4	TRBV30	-	CAWVPPRAGRSEKLFF	TGTGCCTGGGTCCCCCCCCGGGCAGGAAGGAGTGAAAAACTGTTTTTT
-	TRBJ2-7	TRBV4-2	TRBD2	CASSHFGGGPYEQYF	TGTGCCAGCAGCCATTTCGGGGGGGGTCCCTACGAGCAGTACTTC
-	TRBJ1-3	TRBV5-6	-	CASSPLNGNTIYF	TGTGCCAGCAGCCCACTTAATGGAAACACCATATATTTT
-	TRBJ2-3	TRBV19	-	CATRTGGTDTQYF	TGTGCCACCCGGACCGGGGGCACAGATACGCAGTATTTT
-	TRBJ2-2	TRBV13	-	CASSLGPGELFF	TGTGCCAGCAGCTTAGGGCCCGGGGAGCTGTTTTTT
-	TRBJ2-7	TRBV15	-	CATSGGLRAYEQYF	TGTGCCACCAGCGGTGGTCTCAGGGCCTACGAGCAGTACTTC
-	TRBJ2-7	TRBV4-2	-	CASSHMGLASYEQYF	TGTGCCAGCAGCCACATGGGGCTAGCGAGCTACGAGCAGTACTTC